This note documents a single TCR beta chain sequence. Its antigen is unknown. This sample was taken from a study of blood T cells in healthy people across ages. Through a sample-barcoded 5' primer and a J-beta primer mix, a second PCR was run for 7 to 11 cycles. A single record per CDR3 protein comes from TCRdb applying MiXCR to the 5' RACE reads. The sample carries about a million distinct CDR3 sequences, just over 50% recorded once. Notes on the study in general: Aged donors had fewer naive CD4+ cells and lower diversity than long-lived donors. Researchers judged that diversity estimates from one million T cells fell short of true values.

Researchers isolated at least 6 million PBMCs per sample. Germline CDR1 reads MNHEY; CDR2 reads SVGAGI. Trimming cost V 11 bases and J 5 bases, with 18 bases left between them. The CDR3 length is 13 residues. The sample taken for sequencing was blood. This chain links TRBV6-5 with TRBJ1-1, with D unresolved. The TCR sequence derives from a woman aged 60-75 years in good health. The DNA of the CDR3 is TGTGCCCGCAACCGCGTTGGGAGAACTGAAGCTTTCTTT. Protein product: CARNRVGRTEAFF.